Listed here is a single T cell receptor beta chain. The record originates from a study of blood T cell repertoires in COVID-19. Original processing methods: Amplification with reference gene primers provided the estimates of nucleated cell counts. Libraries were prepared by immunoSEQ multiplex PCR; TCRdb keeps only in-frame clonotypes and omits some of them. That table is the source of V, J and clone size, and D and trimming were worked out from the DNA. The repertoire consists of approximately 200,000 clones, with roughly 94% occurring once and the leading ten covering around 0.8%. V lost 3 bases and J lost 2, with 13 bases in between. The germline V gene encodes CDR1 DFQATT and CDR2 SNEGSKA (reference sequence). CDR3 length: 14 residues.

The J gene is TRBJ1-2, the V gene TRBV20-1; D is ambiguous. This receptor was obtained from a young man with COVID-19, enrolled during active disease. Sample: peripheral blood. CDR3 amino acids: CSASSDPENYGYTF. Written as DNA, the CDR3 is TGCAGTGCTAGTAGCGACCCAGAAAACTATGGCTACACCTTC.